This TCR beta chain is from a study of blood T cell repertoires in COVID-19. About the study: COVID-19 samples collected from the United States, Italy and Spain covered acute and convalescent phases. T cells, B-cell-depleted T cells, or PBMCs provided the cDNA or gDNA that served as material.

The V gene lost 2 bases and the J gene lost 3 bases, with 8 bases spanning the gap. The CDR3 covers 12 residues. Germline V gene lookup returns CDR1 SQVTM and CDR2 ANQGSEA. In the original workflow: Using reference gene primer amplification, nucleated cell counts were estimated. Clones were sequenced by immunoSEQ multiplex PCR, and TCRdb holds only the in-frame ones, with some missing. V and J calls and clone size are as listed in that table; D and trimming were resolved from the DNA. The sample gives approximately 170,000 clones, around 83% of which show up once; 6% to 8% is in the top ten. Seattle cases were enrolled at active infection and followed longitudinally.

The chain has TRBV29-1 and TRBJ2-7, with D perhaps TRBD1 (5 bases). Sequencing was done on a sample of peripheral blood. The origin of this receptor is a woman aged 70 to 79 with COVID-19, enrolled during active disease. CDR3 sequence: CSVELRGYEQYF. In DNA, the CDR3 is TGCAGCGTTGAATTAAGGGGCTACGAGCAGTACTTC.